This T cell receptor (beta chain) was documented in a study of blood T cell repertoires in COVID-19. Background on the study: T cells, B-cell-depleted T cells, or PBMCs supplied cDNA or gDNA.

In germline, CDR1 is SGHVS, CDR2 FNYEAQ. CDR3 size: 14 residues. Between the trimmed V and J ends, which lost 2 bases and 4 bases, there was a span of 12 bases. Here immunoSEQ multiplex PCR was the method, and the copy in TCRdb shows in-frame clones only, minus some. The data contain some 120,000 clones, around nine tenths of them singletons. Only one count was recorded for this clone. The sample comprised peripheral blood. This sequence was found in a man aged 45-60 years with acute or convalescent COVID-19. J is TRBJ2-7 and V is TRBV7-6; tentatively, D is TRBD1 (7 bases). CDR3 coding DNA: TGTGCCAGCAGCTTACAGGGGGGTAATTACGAGCAGTACTTC. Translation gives CASSLQGGNYEQYF.